The 21 T cell receptor beta chains reported below all come from one sample, sequenced in a study of blood T cell repertoires in COVID-19. Using immunoSEQ multiplex PCR, the repertoire was profiled, and TCRdb retains in-frame clones only, with some absent. The data contain more than 250,000 clones, 70% to 90% of them seen just once; the ten biggest clones take up under 6.5%. Sequencing was performed on PBMCs or T cells enriched from blood (not recorded which). All receptors come from a woman younger than 45 who had recovered from COVID-19.

The V call is TRBV7-8, the J call TRBJ1-5; 7 nucleotides line up with TRBD1. V trimming: 5 bases; J trimming: 3 bases; junction bases outside the gene matches: 7. In germline, CDR1 is SGHVS, CDR2 FQNEAQ. CDR3 size: 15 residues. Written as DNA, the CDR3 is TGTGCCAGCAGCCGAGCACAGGGGTACAATCAGCCCCAGCATTTT. Translating it yields CASSRAQGYNQPQHF.

The CDR3 region has the DNA TGTGCCAGCAGCTTCGTCCGGCAGGAGGGAGCCGGGGAGCTGTTTTTT. Its translation: CASSFVRQEGAGELFF. The V and J genes are TRBV5-5 and TRBJ2-2, with D possibly TRBD2 on 6 matching bases. Germline CDR1 and CDR2: SGHKS and YYEKEE (reference sequence). The CDR3 sequence is 16 residues long. V was clipped by 2 bases and J by 6 bases, with 17 bases between them.

The chain combines TRBV27 with TRBJ1-6, with a possible D match to TRBD1 (6 bases). CDR1 MNHEY and CDR2 SMNVEV come from the germline V gene (reference sequence). V was trimmed by 8 bases and J by 4 bases, leaving 9 bases between them. The CDR3 loop spans 13 amino acids. The DNA of the CDR3 is TGTGCCAGCCGGACAGCTTATAATTCACCCCTCCACTTT. Translation: CASRTAYNSPLHF.

V and J are TRBV25-1 and TRBJ1-6, with 10 bases identical to TRBD1. Trimming at V came to 4 bases and at J to 8 bases, leaving 8 bases not matched to a gene. CDR3 length: 16 amino acids. CDR1 and CDR2 (germline): MGHDK, SYGVNS. This chain's CDR3 is CASSGGDRGIHSPLHF. The CDR3 DNA sequence: TGTGCCAGCAGTGGCGGGGACAGGGGAATTCATTCACCCCTCCACTTT.

The chain carries TRBV19 and TRBJ1-4; 9 bases align to TRBD1. The ends lost 1 base at V and 8 bases at J; junction bases unmatched: 5. This CDR3 has 15 amino acids. Germline lookup yields CDR1 LNHDA and CDR2 SQIVND (reference sequence). The CDR3: CASSIGDRASEKLFF. For the CDR3, the DNA is TGTGCCAGTAGTATAGGGGACAGGGCGTCGGAAAAACTGTTTTTT.

The chain links TRBV2 to TRBJ2-7; possible D gene TRBD2, 6 bases. The CDR3 covers 13 residues. CDR1 SNHLY and CDR2 FYNNEI come from the germline V gene. Trimming stripped 6 bases from V and 4 bases from J, with 13 bases between. CDR3 region: CASSPGVGYEQYF. Written as DNA, the CDR3 is TGTGCCAGCAGCCCGGGAGTAGGGTACGAGCAGTACTTC.

The rearrangement links TRBV5-4 to TRBJ1-5; no definite D call. V was clipped by 3 bases and J by 5 bases, with 9 bases between them. Germline-derived CDR1 and CDR2 are SGHNT and YYREEE (reference sequence). This CDR3 is 13 amino acids long. The CDR3 loop reads CASSSGPDQPQHF. CDR3 bases: TGTGCCAGCAGCTCTGGGCCAGATCAGCCCCAGCATTTT.

This clone was found once. The chain links TRBV19 to TRBJ1-6; the D gene is possibly TRBD1 (6 bases). CDR3 length equals 16 residues. Looked up from germline, CDR1 is LNHDA and CDR2 is SQIVND (reference sequence). Trimming left V 6 bases short and J 2 bases short, with 14 bases between. The CDR3 sequence is CASRGGPLPYNSPLHF. The DNA of the CDR3 is TGTGCCAGTAGAGGGGGACCTCTACCCTATAATTCACCCCTCCACTTT.

The rearrangement joins TRBV5-1 to TRBJ2-5; TRBD2 aligns across 10 bases. V was clipped by 3 bases and J by 5 bases; unmatched bases: 7. Germline V gene data show CDR1 as SGHRS and CDR2 as YFSETQ. This CDR3 has 15 residues. The CDR3 sequence is CASSWLAGAGETQYF. Here the CDR3 DNA reads TGCGCCAGCAGCTGGCTAGCGGGGGCGGGGGAGACCCAGTACTTC.

The chain has TRBV7-9 and TRBJ2-5, with 7 positions matching TRBD1. The V segment lost 4 bases and the J segment 5 bases; nucleotides outside the gene matches: 7. CDR3 length: 14 amino acids. The germline gives CDR1 SEHNR, CDR2 FQNEAQ (reference sequence). The CDR3 spells CASSSSDRRETQYF. The CDR3 DNA reads as TGTGCCAGCAGCTCATCGGACAGGAGGGAGACCCAGTACTTC. The variable domain in full, completed from reference TRBV7-9 and TRBJ2-5, reads DTGVSQNPRHKITKRGQNVTFRCDPISEHNRLYWYRQTLGQGPEFLTYFQNEAQLEKSRLLSDRFSAERPKGSFSTLEIQRTEQGDSAMYLCASSSSDRRETQYFGPGTRLLVL.

This clone came up a few times. This chain uses TRBV5-1 with TRBJ1-1, with D unresolved. The CDR3 is 14 amino acids. The ends were cut back, 0 bases at V and 3 bases at J, with 9 bases in the middle. In germline, CDR1 is SGHRS, CDR2 YFSETQ. The CDR3 DNA reads as TGCGCCAGCAGCTTGGGCAACGGGGACACTGAAGCTTTCTTT. This sequence encodes CASSLGNGDTEAFF.

This chain joins TRBV5-1 and TRBJ1-1; tentative D call: TRBD1 (5 bases). Trimming took 4 bases from V and 2 from J, leaving 12 bases between them. The germline gives CDR1 SGHRS, CDR2 YFSETQ. The CDR3 is 14 amino acids. CDR3 region: CASSPSQGNTEAFF. CDR3 nucleotides: TGCGCCAGCAGCCCCTCGCAGGGCAACACTGAAGCTTTCTTT.

This chain joins TRBV19 and TRBJ1-3; TRBD1 matches at 8 bases. The CDR3 has 15 amino acids. The J segment lost 1 base and the V segment lost 4 bases, leaving 3 bases of the junction unmatched. Germline CDR1 is LNHDA and CDR2 is SQIVND (reference sequence). CDR3 region: CASSTGQGSGNTIYF. The CDR3 DNA is TGTGCCAGTAGTACCGGACAGGGTTCTGGAAACACCATATATTTT.

V gene TRBV5-1 combines with J gene TRBJ2-1, with TRBD1 identical over 10 bases. This CDR3 is built from 19 residues. Per germline, CDR1 SGHRS and CDR2 YFSETQ. V gave up 0 bases and J gave up 0 bases; unmatched junction bases: 9. CDR3 bases: TGCGCCAGCAGCTTGGGGGACAGGGGATTGGTTAGCTCCTACAATGAGCAGTTCTTC. This sequence encodes CASSLGDRGLVSSYNEQFF.

The rearrangement links TRBV6-5 to TRBJ1-5; possible D gene TRBD1, 5 bases. V lost 6 bases, J lost 4 bases, and 13 bases lay in between. The CDR3 runs to 14 residues. Per the germline V gene, CDR1 is MNHEY and CDR2 is SVGAGI. In nucleotides, the CDR3 is TGTGCCAGCAGGCCCGACAGAGAAAATCAGCCCCAGCATTTT. Protein: CASRPDRENQPQHF.

This clone was found a few times. The CDR3 region is CAAGQGINSPLHF. As DNA, the CDR3 is TGTGCCGCCGGACAGGGAATAAATTCACCCCTCCACTTT. The chain couples TRBV6-5 to TRBJ1-6; 8 bases map to TRBD1. This CDR3 has 13 amino acids. The germline V gene has CDR1 MNHEY and CDR2 SVGAGI. J lost 7 bases, V lost 11 bases, and 7 bases had no gene match.

This chain connects TRBV14 to TRBJ1-5, with 8 bases identical to TRBD1. The CDR3 spans 17 residues. The V and J ends lost 0 bases and 3 bases, in that order; junction bases with no gene match: 7. Looked up from germline, CDR1 is SGHDN and CDR2 is FVKESK. CDR3 amino acids: CASSQDSTGATNQPQHF. CDR3 in DNA: TGTGCCAGCAGCCAAGACTCGACAGGGGCGACCAATCAGCCCCAGCATTTT.

There are a few counts of this clone. The rearrangement uses TRBV4-2 and TRBJ2-5, with 14 nucleotides matching TRBD2. CDR1 LGHNA and CDR2 YNFKEQ come from the germline V gene. The J segment lost 2 bases and the V segment lost 1 base, leaving 3 bases of the junction unmatched. The CDR3 is 17 residues long. In nucleotides, the CDR3 is TGTGCCAGCAGCCAAGGGACTAGCGGGGGGCTTCAAGAGACCCAGTACTTC. This translates into CASSQGTSGGLQETQYF.

The rearrangement joins TRBV5-4 to TRBJ1-4; D is unclear. V lost 5 bases and J lost 1, with 6 bases in between. The CDR3 extends over 13 amino acids. Germline loops: CDR1 SGHNT, CDR2 YYREEE (reference sequence). The DNA of the CDR3 is TGTGCCAGCAGAGAGGGAACTAATGAAAAACTGTTTTTT. The encoded protein is CASREGTNEKLFF.

This chain links TRBV5-1 with TRBJ2-7, with 10 bases matching TRBD1. J lost 2 bases, V lost 4 bases, and 0 bases had no gene match. Germline assignment: CDR1 SGHRS and CDR2 YFSETQ. The CDR3 totals 13 residues. CDR3 coding DNA: TGCGCCAGCAGCGGACAGGGGGCCTACGAGCAGTACTTC. This codes for CASSGQGAYEQYF. The entire variable domain, with the rest obtained from reference TRBV5-1 and TRBJ2-7, is as follows: KAGVTQTPRYLIKTRGQQVTLSCSPISGHRSVSWYQQTPGQGLQFLFEYFSETQRNKGNFPGRFSGRQFSNSRSEMNVSTLELGDSALYLCASSGQGAYEQYFGPGTRLTVT.

The chain carries TRBV7-9 and TRBJ1-1; TRBD1 matches 9 bases. In germline, CDR1 is SEHNR, CDR2 FQNEAQ (reference sequence). This CDR3 spans 18 amino acids. With V trimmed by 4 bases and J by 0 bases, 12 bases remained unmatched. CDR3 in amino acids: CASSYLLGDRVMNTEAFF. The CDR3 coding sequence is TGTGCCAGCAGCTATTTACTCGGGGACAGGGTCATGAACACTGAAGCTTTCTTT.